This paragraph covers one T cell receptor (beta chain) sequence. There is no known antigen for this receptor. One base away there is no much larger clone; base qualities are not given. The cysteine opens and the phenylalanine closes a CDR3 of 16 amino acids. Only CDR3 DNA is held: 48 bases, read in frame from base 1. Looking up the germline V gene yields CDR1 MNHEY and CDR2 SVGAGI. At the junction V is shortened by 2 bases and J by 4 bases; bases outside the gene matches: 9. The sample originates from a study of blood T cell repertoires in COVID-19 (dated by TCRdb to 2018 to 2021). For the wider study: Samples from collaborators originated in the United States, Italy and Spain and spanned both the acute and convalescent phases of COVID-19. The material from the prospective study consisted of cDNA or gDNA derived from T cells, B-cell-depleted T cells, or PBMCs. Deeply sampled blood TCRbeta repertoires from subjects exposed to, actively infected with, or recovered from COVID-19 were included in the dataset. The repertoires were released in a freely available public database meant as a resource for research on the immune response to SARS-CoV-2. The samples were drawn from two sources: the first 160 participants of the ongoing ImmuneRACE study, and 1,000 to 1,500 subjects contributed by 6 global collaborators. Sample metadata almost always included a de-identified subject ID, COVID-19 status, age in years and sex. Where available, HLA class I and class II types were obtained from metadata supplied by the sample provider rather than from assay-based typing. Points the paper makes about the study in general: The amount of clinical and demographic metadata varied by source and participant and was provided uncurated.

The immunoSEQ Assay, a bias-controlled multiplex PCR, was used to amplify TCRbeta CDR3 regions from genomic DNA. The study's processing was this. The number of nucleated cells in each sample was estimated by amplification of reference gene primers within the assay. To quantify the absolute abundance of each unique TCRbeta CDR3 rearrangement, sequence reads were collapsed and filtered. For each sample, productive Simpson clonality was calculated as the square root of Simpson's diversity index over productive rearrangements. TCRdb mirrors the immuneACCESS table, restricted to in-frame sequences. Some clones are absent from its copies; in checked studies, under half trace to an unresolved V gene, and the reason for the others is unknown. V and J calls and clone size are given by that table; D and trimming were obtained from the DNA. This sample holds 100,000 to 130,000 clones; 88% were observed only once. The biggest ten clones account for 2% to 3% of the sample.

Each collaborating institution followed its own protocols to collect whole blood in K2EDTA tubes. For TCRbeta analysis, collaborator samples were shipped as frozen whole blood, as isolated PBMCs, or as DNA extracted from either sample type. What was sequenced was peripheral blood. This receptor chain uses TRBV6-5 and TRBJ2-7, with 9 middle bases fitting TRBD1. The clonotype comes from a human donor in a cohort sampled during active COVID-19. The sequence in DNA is TGTGCCAGCAGTTACAAGCGAGTGGGACAGGGTTACGAGCAGTACTTC. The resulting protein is CASSYKRVGQGYEQYF.